Each of the 25 T cell receptor beta chains below was sequenced from the same sample in a study of blood T cells in healthy people across ages. It was with a sample-barcoded 5' primer and a J-beta primer mix that a second PCR of roughly 7 to 12 cycles was run. TCRdb redid the calling of the 5' RACE reads with MiXCR, one entry per CDR3 protein. Of about 1.6 million distinct CDR3 sequences in the sample, approximately 32% were seen once. The sequencing sample was made of blood. These receptors originate from a woman aged 30 to 39 in good health.

CDR3 protein: CASSFTGVAEAFF. CDR3 DNA sequence: TGCGCCAGCAGTTTTACAGGGGTGGCTGAAGCTTTCTTT. This rearrangement joins TRBV5-1 to TRBJ1-1; 7 bases agree with TRBD1. With 5 bases clipped from V and 6 bases from J, the junction kept 7 bases outside the gene matches. Per germline, CDR1 SGHRS and CDR2 YFSETQ. This CDR3 region has 13 residues.

With regard to this clonotype: The junction differs from germline at one of its ends, possibly a read error. This chain joins TRBV27 and TRBJ2-5, with D possibly matching TRBD2 (6 bases). Matching the DNA end better, TRBJ2-7 makes the J call doubtful. The CDR3 has 15 residues. The germline V gene encodes CDR1 MNHEY and CDR2 SMNVEV (reference sequence). CDR3 amino acids: CACSLSRGAGYEQYF. CDR3 DNA sequence: TGTGCCTGCAGTTTATCCCGAGGGGCGGGATACGAGCAGTACTTC.

V is TRBV20-1 and J is TRBJ1-2, with D tentatively TRBD1 (5 bases). This CDR3 is built from 15 residues. V dropped 0 bases and J dropped 4 bases, with 15 bases sitting between them. CDR1 is DFQATT, CDR2 SNEGSKA, per germline (reference sequence). The CDR3: CSARDQSGGGYGYTF. The DNA for the CDR3 is TGCAGTGCTAGAGATCAGTCGGGGGGGGGCTATGGCTACACCTTC.

This clonotype was counted once. This chain joins TRBV6-1 and TRBJ2-2; perhaps TRBD1 as D (5 bases). V lost 5 bases and J lost 4, with 11 bases in between. There are 14 residues in the CDR3. Looked up from germline, CDR1 is MNHNS and CDR2 is SASEGT. CDR3 amino acids: CASSRSDSTGELFF. The DNA of the CDR3 is TGTGCCAGCAGTCGCAGCGACAGCACCGGGGAGCTGTTTTTT.

The V gene is TRBV3-1, the J gene TRBJ1-4, with D maybe TRBD1 (6 bases). Germline CDR1 reads LGHDT; CDR2 reads YNNKEL (reference sequence). V gave up 8 bases and J gave up 12 bases, with 22 bases separating them. The CDR3 length is 14 residues. The CDR3 region is CASRSLSTSGELFF. The CDR3, as DNA: TGTGCCAGCCGTAGCCTTTCGACCTCAGGGGAACTGTTTTTT.

The chain joins TRBV14 to TRBJ2-1, with 9 bases aligning to TRBD2. Germline assignment: CDR1 SGHDN and CDR2 FVKESK. The CDR3 covers 17 residues. Trimming at V came to 4 bases and at J to 2 bases, leaving 9 bases not matched to a gene. CDR3 amino acids: CASSLALAGPTYNEQFF. The CDR3 bases are TGTGCCAGCAGCCTCGCTCTAGCGGGGCCCACCTACAATGAGCAGTTCTTC. The complete variable domain, with remaining parts taken from reference TRBV14 and TRBJ2-1, reads EAGVTQFPSHSVIEKGQTVTLRCDPISGHDNLYWYRRVMGKEIKFLLHFVKESKQDESGMPNNRFLAERTGGTYSTLKVQPAELEDSGVYFCASSLALAGPTYNEQFFGPGTRLTVL.

The chain uses TRBV29-1 and TRBJ2-5; D possibly corresponds to TRBD2 (6 bases). Trimming cost V 7 bases and J 3 bases, with 15 bases left between them. The CDR3 has 13 amino acids. Germline values: CDR1 SQVTM, CDR2 ANQGSEA. The CDR3 loop is CSAPGSSEETQYF. CDR3 sequence (DNA): TGCAGCGCCCCCGGGAGTAGCGAAGAGACCCAGTACTTC.

This clonotype showed up just a few times. V usage is TRBV20-1 and J usage is TRBJ2-3, with TRBD2 matching 10 bases. V dropped 2 bases and J dropped 12; count of bases not matched to a gene: 17. The CDR3 loop spans 16 amino acids. Per the germline V gene, CDR1 is DFQATT and CDR2 is SNEGSKA (reference sequence). In DNA form, the CDR3 reads TGCAGTGCTAGAAGACCGCGCCTAGCGGGGGCCCCAATCCAGTATTTT. This sequence encodes CSARRPRLAGAPIQYF.

This clonotype was counted many times. The chain links TRBV9 to TRBJ2-5; 8 nucleotides agree with TRBD2. The CDR3 sequence is 15 residues long. The germline V gene encodes CDR1 SGDLS and CDR2 YYNGEE. The V and J ends lost 0 bases and 5 bases, in that order; junction bases with no gene match: 6. The DNA of the CDR3 is TGTGCCAGCAGCGTAGCCGGGGGGGAGATCGAGACCCAGTACTTC. This codes for CASSVAGGEIETQYF.

The table lists this clonotype with a few counts. The chain employs TRBV7-2 and TRBJ2-5, with D perhaps given as TRBD1 or TRBD2 (5 bases each). The CDR3 sequence is 16 residues long. Germline values: CDR1 SGHTA, CDR2 FQGNSA. V lost 3 bases to trimming and J lost 1 base, with 15 bases between them. CDR3 bases: TGTGCCAGCAGCTTTTACGAGAAGGGGACCCAAGAGACCCAGTACTTC. Translation: CASSFYEKGTQETQYF.

Of note for this clonotype: Its ends do not fully match the called genes, so a read error is possible. The J gene is TRBJ2-5, the V gene TRBV4-2; D gene unclear. CDR1 and CDR2 from the germline V gene are LGHNA and YNFKEQ. CDR3 length equals 15 residues. The CDR3 spells CASGQEDGPQETQYF. The DNA of the CDR3 is TGTGCCAGCGGCCAAGAGGATGGCCCCCAAGAGACCCAGTACTTC.

The J gene is TRBJ2-5, the V gene TRBV11-2, with D perhaps TRBD2 (6 bases). Germline-derived CDR1 and CDR2 are SGHAT and FQNNGV. V was clipped by 4 bases and J by 5 bases, with 20 bases between them. CDR3 length equals 16 residues. For the CDR3, the DNA is TGTGCCAGCAGCTCCCTAGGTGGAGGGATCAAGGAGACCCAGTACTTC. It yields the protein CASSSLGGGIKETQYF.

This clonotype was seen a few times. One junction end does not reproduce the germline sequence, and a read error may be involved. This chain links TRBV7-3 with TRBJ2-3, with D perhaps matching TRBD2 (6 bases). Looked up from germline, CDR1 is SGHTA and CDR2 is FQGTGA. The CDR3 consists of 15 residues. CDR3 DNA: TGTGCCAGTAGCTTAGTTGGGGGGATTCGGGATACGCAGTATTTT. Translating gives CASSLVGGIRDTQYF. The full variable domain, completed using reference TRBV7-3 and TRBJ2-3, is GAGVSQTPSNKVTEKGKYVELRCDPISGHTALYWYRQSLGQGPEFLIYFQGTGAADDSGLPNDRFFAVRPEGSVSTLKIQRTERGDSAVYLCASSLVGGIRDTQYFGPGTRLTVL.

The chain uses TRBV7-8 and TRBJ2-3, with TRBD2 matching 9 bases. The CDR3 covers 18 residues. CDR1 and CDR2 (germline): SGHVS, FQNEAQ. Trimming took 1 base from V and 6 from J; bases not matched to a gene: 14. The CDR3 nucleotides are TGTGCCAGCAGCTTAGGGGCTGCGCGGGGGGGGCTCTTTGATACGCAGTATTTT. This translates into CASSLGAARGGLFDTQYF.

The chain joins TRBV7-2 to TRBJ2-4; D may be TRBD1 (7 bases). V dropped 6 bases and J dropped 13 bases, with 28 bases sitting between them. The CDR3 loop spans 16 amino acids. Germline-derived CDR1 and CDR2 are SGHTA and FQGNSA. The DNA of the CDR3 is TGTGCCAGCAGTCACAGGTCGCCAGGGGGACTGAGGGAGCAGTACTTC. Protein: CASSHRSPGGLREQYF. The full variable domain, its missing parts supplied by reference TRBV7-2 and TRBJ2-4, is GAGVSQSPSNKVTEKGKDVELRCDPISGHTALYWYRQSLGQGLEFLIYFQGNSAPDKSGLPSDRFSAERTGGSVSTLTIQRTQQEDSAVYLCASSHRSPGGLREQYFGAGTRLSVL.

The chain carries TRBV15 and TRBJ1-1; the D is unclear. Germline CDR1 LNHNV, CDR2 YYDKDF (reference sequence). This CDR3 comprises 16 residues. V was cut by 0 bases and J by 4 bases, with 15 bases left in between. CDR3 bases: TGTGCCACCAGCAGAGATTGGGGTAAAGGCGCCACTGAAGCTTTCTTT. This gives the protein CATSRDWGKGATEAFF.

This clonotype has only a few counts. This chain uses TRBV9 with TRBJ2-5; D unresolved. Germline-derived CDR1 and CDR2 are SGDLS and YYNGEE. This CDR3 spans 13 amino acids. V was shortened by 2 bases and J by 2 bases, with 7 bases between the two germline ends. DNA of the CDR3: TGTGCCAGCAGCGTCTCCCAACAAGAGACCCAGTACTTC. Translation gives CASSVSQQETQYF.

As to this clonotype: At one boundary the junction diverges from the germline segment, which might be a read error. The rearrangement joins TRBV12-3 or TRBV12-4 to TRBJ2-7, with D perhaps matching TRBD1 or TRBD2 (5 bases each). This CDR3 is 15 amino acids long. The CDR3 DNA follows: TGTGCCAGCAGTTCCGGGACCATCAGCTCCTACGAGCAGTCCTTC. It translates to CASSSGTISSYEQSF.

This clonotype has just a few counts. V is TRBV3-1 and J is TRBJ2-5; D perhaps matches TRBD1 (7 bases). Near its end, the DNA agrees better with TRBJ2-7, so the J call may be wrong. Germline CDR1 reads LGHDT; CDR2 reads YNNKEL (reference sequence). This CDR3 has 14 residues. CDR3 sequence reads: CASSQRQGGYEQYF. The CDR3 DNA reads as TGTGCCAGCAGCCAACGTCAGGGGGGCTACGAGCAGTACTTC.

Only a few counts were recorded for this clonotype. The chain recombines TRBV27 with TRBJ2-4; D not certain. Germline lookup yields CDR1 MNHEY and CDR2 SMNVEV (reference sequence). The CDR3 is 16 amino acids. V lost 8 bases, J lost 2 bases, and 19 bases lay in between. The CDR3, as DNA: TGTGCCAGCGAAACGTTCCTCCCCGGGCCCAAAAACATTCAGTACTTC. Translated, it gives CASETFLPGPKNIQYF.

This rearrangement joins TRBV3-1 to TRBJ1-1; possible D gene TRBD1, 6 bases. The CDR3 loop spans 13 amino acids. Germline CDR1 LGHDT, CDR2 YNNKEL (reference sequence). The V end was cut by 7 bases, the J end by 4 bases, with 13 bases between. The CDR3 DNA sequence: TGTGCCAGCAAAGCTGGAGGGGGCACTGAAGCTTTCTTT. Its protein is CASKAGGGTEAFF.

Ten or more counts support this clonotype. The chain is built from TRBV10-3 and TRBJ2-3; 15 bases fit TRBD2. CDR3 length: 23 amino acids. J was trimmed by 4 bases and V by 4 bases; bases with no gene match: 24. Germline V gene sequence: CDR1 ENHRY, CDR2 SYGVKD. CDR3 in DNA: TGTGCCATCAGTGCTGGGGTGTTACCCGACGGACTAGCGGGAGGGCCTTTTCCAGATACGCAGTATTTT. Its protein is CAISAGVLPDGLAGGPFPDTQYF.

In regard to this clonotype: At one of its ends the junction is not consistent with the germline gene, which may arise from a read error. V and J are TRBV11-2 and TRBJ2-1; TRBD1 or TRBD2 may be the D gene (5 bases each). This CDR3 comprises 13 residues. Germline CDR1 and CDR2: SGHAT and FQNNGV. CDR3 region: CACSLGTNNEQFF. The CDR3 nucleotides read TGTGCCTGCAGCTTAGGGACCAACAATGAGCAGTTCTTC.

Details on this clonotype: Possible read error: a much larger clone is one base away. As the CDR3 is not closed by the conserved phenylalanine or tryptophan, this likely results from a read error. The rearrangement joins TRBV4-1 to TRBJ2-5; D not certain. Germline V gene data show CDR1 as MGHRA and CDR2 as YSYEKL. The CDR3 covers 15 residues. Trimming took 1 base from V and 5 from J, leaving 14 bases between them. The CDR3 nucleotides are TGCGCCAGCAGCCAAGCAAGAGGCGAGGTCGAGACCCAGTACGTC. Protein: CASSQARGEVETQYV.

The chain carries TRBV15 and TRBJ2-7; 7 bases are a match to TRBD1. Per germline, CDR1 LNHNV and CDR2 YYDKDF (reference sequence). The CDR3 runs 14 residues. J was trimmed by 5 bases and V by 0 bases; bases with no gene match: 4. The CDR3 protein is CATSREGTADEQYF. The CDR3 DNA reads as TGTGCCACCAGCAGAGAAGGGACAGCCGACGAGCAGTACTTC.